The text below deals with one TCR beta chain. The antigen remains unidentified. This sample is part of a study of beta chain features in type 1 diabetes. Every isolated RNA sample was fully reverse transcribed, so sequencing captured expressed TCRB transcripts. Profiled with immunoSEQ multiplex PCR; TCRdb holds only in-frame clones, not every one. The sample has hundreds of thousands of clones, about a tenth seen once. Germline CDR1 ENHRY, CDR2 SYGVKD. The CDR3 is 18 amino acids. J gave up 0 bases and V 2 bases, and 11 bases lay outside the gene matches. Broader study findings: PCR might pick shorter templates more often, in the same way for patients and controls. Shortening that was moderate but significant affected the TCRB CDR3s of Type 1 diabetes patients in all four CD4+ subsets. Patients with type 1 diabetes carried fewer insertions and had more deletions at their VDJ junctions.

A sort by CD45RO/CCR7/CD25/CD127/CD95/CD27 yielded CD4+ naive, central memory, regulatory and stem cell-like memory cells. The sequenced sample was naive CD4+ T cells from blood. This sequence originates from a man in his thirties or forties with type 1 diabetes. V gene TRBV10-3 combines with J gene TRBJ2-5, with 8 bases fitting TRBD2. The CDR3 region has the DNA TGTGCCATCAGTGAGGGACCTTCCGGGACTAGAAACCAAGAGACCCAGTACTTC. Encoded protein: CAISEGPSGTRNQETQYF.